This record concerns one T cell receptor beta chain sequence. Naive-designated CD8 cells lacked CD45RO, were positively enriched for CCR7, and omitted terminally differentiated effector memory CD45RA+ cells. The data belong to a study of shared clonotypes between healthy human individuals. Germline V gene sequence: CDR1 SGHRS, CDR2 YFSETQ. The CDR3 totals 16 residues. Trimming removed 0 bases at V and 4 bases at J, with 13 bases between. TCRdb's copy holds only in-frame clones and misses some; the assay was immunoSEQ multiplex PCR. The repertoire holds hundreds of thousands of clones, with approximately 96% as singletons.

This rearrangement joins TRBV5-1 to TRBJ2-2, with a possible D match to TRBD1 (6 bases). The sample taken for sequencing was naive CD8+ T cells sorted from blood. This TCR came from a woman aged 25-40 years in good health. DNA for the CDR3: TGCGCCAGCAGCTTGGGTACAGGGCTATTCACCGGGGAGCTGTTTTTT. This gives the protein CASSLGTGLFTGELFF. Full variable domain (rest looked up from reference TRBV5-1 and TRBJ2-2): KAGVTQTPRYLIKTRGQQVTLSCSPISGHRSVSWYQQTPGQGLQFLFEYFSETQRNKGNFPGRFSGRQFSNSRSEMNVSTLELGDSALYLCASSLGTGLFTGELFFGEGSRLTVL.